What follows are 20 T cell receptor beta chains derived from one specimen sequenced in a study of OX40 agonist ivuxolimab in advanced cancers. Produced via immunoSEQ multiplex PCR; TCRdb's table is partial and in-frame only. The data contain roughly 86,000 clones, around 86% of them seen just once; the ten biggest clones take up under 2.5%. Sequenced material: CD4+ or CD8+ T cells sorted from blood, taken in a trial of the OX40 agonist ivuxolimab. The receptors here all came from an adult with an advanced solid tumor such as melanoma, head and neck, liver or kidney cancer.

This chain connects TRBV7-2 to TRBJ2-5; 10 bases align to TRBD1. This CDR3 contains 15 residues. V was pared by 1 base and J by 4 bases, with 3 bases of the junction left unmatched. Germline loops: CDR1 SGHTA, CDR2 FQGNSA. The chain's CDR3 is CASSLGQGAAETQYF. The CDR3, as DNA: TGTGCCAGCAGCTTAGGACAGGGGGCCGCAGAGACCCAGTACTTC.

This clone was found a few times. J is TRBJ1-2 and V is TRBV7-9, with D tentatively TRBD1 (6 bases). This CDR3 spans 15 amino acids. V lost 0 bases, J lost 4 bases, and 12 bases lay in between. CDR1 and CDR2 from the germline V gene are SEHNR and FQNEAQ (reference sequence). CDR3 sequence: CASSLAQNRAYGYTF. The CDR3 DNA sequence: TGTGCCAGCAGCTTAGCCCAAAACAGGGCCTATGGCTACACCTTC.

The J gene is TRBJ1-1, the V gene TRBV11-3; possibly TRBD1 for D (5 bases). Germline-derived CDR1 and CDR2 are SGHNT and YENEEA. V was shortened by 3 bases and J by 2 bases, with 10 bases between the two germline ends. The CDR3 runs to 14 residues. The CDR3 is CASSLSGDNTEAFF. The CDR3 bases are TGTGCCAGCAGCTTGTCGGGGGACAACACTGAAGCTTTCTTT.

Note on this clone: It is likely a read error, because the conserved phenylalanine at the end of the CDR3 is missing. The limits of the CDR3 on the DNA are not certain, so only TCRdb's listed CDR3 is given. The genes are TRBV10-3 and TRBJ1-1; TRBD1 is the table's D call, not checked against the DNA. The CDR3 totals 9 residues, both ends included. The germline V gene encodes CDR1 ENHRY and CDR2 SYGVKD. The CDR3 here is CAISVVGRV.

J is TRBJ1-5 and V is TRBV10-3; no definite D call. CDR1 is ENHRY, CDR2 SYGVKD, per germline. The length of the CDR3 is 14 residues. V dropped 6 bases and J dropped 0 bases, with 9 bases sitting between them. This CDR3 is CAISLDGSNQPQHF. In DNA, the CDR3 is TGTGCCATCAGCCTGGACGGTAGCAATCAGCCCCAGCATTTT.

This clone was detected once. The chain employs TRBV5-5 and TRBJ1-4; TRBD1 is a possible D gene (5 bases). Trimming removed 4 bases at V and 4 bases at J, with 20 bases between. There are 17 residues in the CDR3. Germline CDR1 and CDR2: SGHKS and YYEKEE (reference sequence). The CDR3 region has the DNA TGTGCCAGCAGCCTCGCAATCAGGGCTAAGATTAATGAAAAACTGTTTTTT. Residues: CASSLAIRAKINEKLFF. Combining the CDR3 with reference TRBV5-5 and TRBJ1-4 gives the whole variable domain DAGVTQSPTHLIKTRGQQVTLRCSPISGHKSVSWYQQVLGQGPQFIFQYYEKEERGRGNFPDRFSARQFPNYSSELNVNALLLGDSALYLCASSLAIRAKINEKLFFGSGTQLSVL.

The rearrangement joins TRBV4-3 to TRBJ1-1; D is possibly TRBD1 (5 bases). CDR1 is LGHNA, CDR2 YSLEER, per germline. V gave up 4 bases and J gave up 2 bases, with 8 bases separating them. There are 13 residues in the CDR3. CDR3: CASSRQFNTEAFF. DNA for the CDR3: TGCGCCAGCAGCCGACAGTTCAACACTGAAGCTTTCTTT.

The V gene is TRBV5-4, the J gene TRBJ2-7, with no clear D. The germline CDR1 and CDR2 sequences are SGHNT and YYREEE (reference sequence). Trimming pared 2 bases from V and 0 bases from J, leaving 12 bases between. CDR3 size: 15 residues. CDR3 loop: CASSFLEQNSYEQYF. CDR3 sequence (DNA): TGTGCCAGCAGCTTTCTTGAGCAGAACTCCTACGAGCAGTACTTC. Supplemented by reference TRBV5-4 and TRBJ2-7, the full variable domain reads ETGVTQSPTHLIKTRGQQVTLRCSSQSGHNTVSWYQQALGQGPQFIFQYYREEENGRGNFPPRFSGLQFPNYSSELNVNALELDDSALYLCASSFLEQNSYEQYFGPGTRLTVT.

This chain joins TRBV5-1 and TRBJ1-6; D ambiguous. V was cut by 7 bases and J by 7 bases, with 3 bases left in between. CDR1 is SGHRS and CDR2 is YFSETQ in the germline V gene. The CDR3 is 10 residues long. The CDR3 loop is CASDNSPLHF. Here the CDR3 DNA reads TGCGCCAGCGACAATTCACCCCTCCACTTT.

The chain links TRBV28 to TRBJ2-7, with TRBD1 matching 8 bases. CDR1 is MDHEN, CDR2 SYDVKM, per germline. Trimming removed 6 bases from V and 4 bases from J; junction bases left unmatched: 11. This CDR3 has 15 residues. This CDR3 is CASSRHQGARYEQYF. The CDR3 DNA reads as TGTGCCAGCAGCCGACATCAGGGGGCGAGGTACGAGCAGTACTTC.

This clone was seen only a few times. This chain connects TRBV5-1 to TRBJ2-5; D is unclear. In germline, CDR1 is SGHRS, CDR2 YFSETQ. The CDR3 loop spans 11 amino acids. Trimming stripped 4 bases from V and 1 base from J, with 2 bases between. The CDR3 reads CASSTQETQYF. For the CDR3, the DNA is TGCGCCAGCAGCACCCAAGAGACCCAGTACTTC.

This clone was counted only a few times. The rearrangement links TRBV19 to TRBJ1-6; possible D gene TRBD1, 6 bases. The CDR3 totals 15 residues. Trimming took off 6 bases at V and 7 bases at J, with 16 bases between the two ends. Germline V gives CDR1 LNHDA, CDR2 SQIVND (reference sequence). The CDR3, as DNA: TGTGCCAGTAGCAGGGACATAATTAACAATTCACCCCTCCACTTT. It codes for CASSRDIINNSPLHF.

This rearrangement joins TRBV6-5 to TRBJ1-6; D is possibly TRBD1 (5 bases). This CDR3 is built from 13 residues. With 10 bases removed from V and 6 bases from J, the gap between germline ends came to 13 bases. Looked up from germline, CDR1 is MNHEY and CDR2 is SVGAGI. This CDR3 is CATRGGINSPLHF. CDR3 nucleotide sequence: TGTGCCACCCGGGGGGGGATTAATTCACCCCTCCACTTT.

CDR3 in DNA: TGTGCCAGCAGCTTGGGGACAAGCAACACTGAAGCTTTCTTT. Translated: CASSLGTSNTEAFF. V and J are TRBV5-5 and TRBJ1-1; maybe TRBD1 (5 bases). Germline V gene lookup returns CDR1 SGHKS and CDR2 YYEKEE (reference sequence). The CDR3 is made up of 14 amino acids. V gave up 0 bases and J gave up 2 bases, with 8 bases separating them.

The genes are TRBV4-3 and TRBJ2-3, with 10 bases fitting TRBD2. This CDR3 region has 19 residues. In germline, CDR1 is LGHNA, CDR2 YSLEER. V gave up 4 bases and J gave up 6 bases; unmatched junction bases: 19. This CDR3 reads CASSRFNPRAGGRYDTQYF. CDR3 sequence (DNA): TGCGCCAGCAGCCGTTTTAACCCCAGAGCGGGAGGGCGTTACGATACGCAGTATTTT.

V usage is TRBV6-6 and J usage is TRBJ1-5; TRBD1 aligns across 8 bases. V trimming: 5 bases; J trimming: 7 bases; junction bases outside the gene matches: 7. Germline assignment: CDR1 MNHNY and CDR2 SVGAGI (reference sequence). The CDR3 extends over 14 amino acids. CDR3 DNA sequence: TGTGCCAGCAGTCTGGACAGGGATCGCCAGCCCCAGCATTTT. Translated: CASSLDRDRQPQHF.

The rearrangement joins TRBV11-1 to TRBJ2-1; TRBD2 matches 7 bases. The CDR3 length is 16 residues. The germline gives CDR1 SGHAT, CDR2 FQDESV (reference sequence). V gave up 1 base and J gave up 0 bases; unmatched junction bases: 3. The CDR3 sequence is CASSLGVAGSYNEQFF. The DNA for the CDR3 is TGTGCCAGCAGCTTAGGAGTAGCGGGCTCCTACAATGAGCAGTTCTTC.

The chain links TRBV10-2 to TRBJ2-6; perhaps TRBD1 as D (6 bases). The length of the CDR3 is 14 residues. With 8 bases removed from V and 4 bases from J, the gap between germline ends came to 12 bases. Germline V gene data show CDR1 as WSHSY and CDR2 as SAAADI. CDR3: CASVGGFGANVLTF. Written as DNA, the CDR3 is TGCGCCAGCGTAGGGGGTTTCGGGGCCAACGTCCTGACTTTC.

The rearrangement uses TRBV14 and TRBJ1-5; D call uncertain. The CDR3 is 13 amino acids. Per the germline V gene, CDR1 is SGHDN and CDR2 is FVKESK. V shed 4 bases and J shed 2 bases, with 6 bases lying between them. The CDR3 sequence is CASSRDGNQPQHF. As DNA, the CDR3 is TGTGCCAGCAGCCGCGATGGCAATCAGCCCCAGCATTTT.

This rearrangement joins TRBV7-9 to TRBJ2-5; D unclear. Germline V gene sequence: CDR1 SEHNR, CDR2 FQNEAQ (reference sequence). This CDR3 contains 12 residues. The V end was cut by 3 bases, the J end by 7 bases, with 9 bases between. The CDR3 loop reads CASSFTLGTQYF. In DNA, the CDR3 is TGTGCCAGCAGCTTCACCCTTGGGACCCAGTACTTC.